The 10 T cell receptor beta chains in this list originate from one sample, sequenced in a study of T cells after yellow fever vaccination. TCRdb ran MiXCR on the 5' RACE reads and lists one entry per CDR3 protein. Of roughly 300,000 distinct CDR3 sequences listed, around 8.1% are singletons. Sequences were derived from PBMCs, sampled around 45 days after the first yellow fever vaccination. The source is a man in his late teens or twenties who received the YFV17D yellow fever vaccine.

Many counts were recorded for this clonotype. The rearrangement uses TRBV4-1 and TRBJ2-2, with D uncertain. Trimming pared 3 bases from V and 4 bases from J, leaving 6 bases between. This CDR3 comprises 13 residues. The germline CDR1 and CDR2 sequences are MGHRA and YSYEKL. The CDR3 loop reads CASSHTATGELFF. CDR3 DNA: TGCGCCAGCAGCCATACAGCCACCGGGGAGCTGTTTTTT.

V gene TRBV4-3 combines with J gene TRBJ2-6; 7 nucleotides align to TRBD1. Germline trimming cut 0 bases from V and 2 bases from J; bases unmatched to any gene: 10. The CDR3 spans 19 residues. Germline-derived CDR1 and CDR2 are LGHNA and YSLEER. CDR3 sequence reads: CASSQDPTGRKTGANVLTF. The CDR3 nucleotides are TGCGCCAGCAGCCAAGATCCGACAGGGAGAAAGACTGGGGCCAACGTCCTGACTTTC.

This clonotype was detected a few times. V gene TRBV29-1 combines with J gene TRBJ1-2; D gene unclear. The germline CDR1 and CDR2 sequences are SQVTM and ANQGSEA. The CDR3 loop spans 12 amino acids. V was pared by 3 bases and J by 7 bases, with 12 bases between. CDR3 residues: CSVDVGISGYTF. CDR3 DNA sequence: TGCAGCGTTGATGTAGGGATAAGTGGCTACACCTTC.

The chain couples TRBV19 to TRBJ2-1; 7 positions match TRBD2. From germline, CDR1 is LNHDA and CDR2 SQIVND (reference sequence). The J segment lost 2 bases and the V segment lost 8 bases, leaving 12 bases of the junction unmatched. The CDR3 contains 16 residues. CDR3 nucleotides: TGTGCCAGTCTACCTCGGGGGGACGGAGCCTACAATGAGCAGTTCTTC. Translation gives CASLPRGDGAYNEQFF.

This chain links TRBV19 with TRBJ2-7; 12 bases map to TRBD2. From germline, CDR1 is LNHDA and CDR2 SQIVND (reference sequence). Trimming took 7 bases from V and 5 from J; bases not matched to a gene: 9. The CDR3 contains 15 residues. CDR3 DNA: TGTGCCAGTAACTCAAATGGACTAGCGGGGAACGAGCAGTACTTC. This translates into CASNSNGLAGNEQYF.

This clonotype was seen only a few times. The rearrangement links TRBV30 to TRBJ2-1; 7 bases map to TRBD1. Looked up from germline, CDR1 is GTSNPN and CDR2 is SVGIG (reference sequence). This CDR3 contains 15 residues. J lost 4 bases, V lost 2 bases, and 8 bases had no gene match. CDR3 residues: CAWSRRQGRYNEQFF. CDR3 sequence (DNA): TGTGCCTGGAGTCGCCGACAGGGAAGATACAATGAGCAGTTCTTC.

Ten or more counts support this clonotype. The CDR3 is CASSLRPDRLNSPLHF. Here the CDR3 DNA reads TGTGCCAGCAGCCTCCGCCCGGACAGACTAAATTCACCCCTCCACTTT. The chain carries TRBV4-2 and TRBJ1-6, with TRBD1 as a possible D gene (6 bases). The CDR3 runs to 16 residues. Germline V gives CDR1 LGHNA, CDR2 YNFKEQ. The V gene lost 4 bases and the J gene lost 7 bases, with 17 bases spanning the gap.

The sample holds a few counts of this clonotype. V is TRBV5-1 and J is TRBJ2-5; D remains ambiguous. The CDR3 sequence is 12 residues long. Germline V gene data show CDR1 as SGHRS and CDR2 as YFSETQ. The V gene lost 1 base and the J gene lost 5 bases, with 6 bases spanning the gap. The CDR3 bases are TGCGCCAGCAGCTTGACCGCGGAGACCCAGTACTTC. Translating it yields CASSLTAETQYF.

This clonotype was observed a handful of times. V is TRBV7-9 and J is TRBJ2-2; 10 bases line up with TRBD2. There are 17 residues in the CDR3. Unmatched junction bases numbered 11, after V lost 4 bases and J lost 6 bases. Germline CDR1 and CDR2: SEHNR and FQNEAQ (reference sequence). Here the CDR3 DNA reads TGTGCCAGCAGCTCCTTCGTCAGCGGGGGGGCCCCCGGGGAGCTGTTTTTT. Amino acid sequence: CASSSFVSGGAPGELFF.

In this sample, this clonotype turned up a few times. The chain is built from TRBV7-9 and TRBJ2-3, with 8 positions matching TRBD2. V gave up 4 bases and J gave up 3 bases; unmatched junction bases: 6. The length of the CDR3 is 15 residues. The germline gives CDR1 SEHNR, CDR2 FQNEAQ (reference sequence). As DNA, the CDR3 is TGTGCCAGCAGCTCCTTAGCGGGGTTGACAGATACGCAGTATTTT. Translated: CASSSLAGLTDTQYF.